This T cell receptor beta chain was sequenced for a study of blood T cell repertoires in COVID-19. Turning to the study itself: Sites in the United States, Italy and Spain provided acute and convalescent COVID-19 samples. T cells, B-cell-depleted T cells, or PBMCs provided the cDNA or gDNA that served as material.

Per the original methods: Reference gene primers were amplified, and this amplification served to estimate nucleated cell counts. Here immunoSEQ multiplex PCR was the method, and the copy in TCRdb shows in-frame clones only, minus some. Clonal size and the V and J genes are those of that table, whereas D and trimming came from the DNA. The sample has 80,000 to 100,000 clones; approximately 90% are singletons. Germline V gene data show CDR1 as MNHEY and CDR2 as SMNVEV (reference sequence). This CDR3 is 16 amino acids long. Germline trimming cut 5 bases from V and 7 bases from J; bases unmatched to any gene: 7.

Sequencing input: peripheral blood. This clonotype originated in a human donor with active COVID-19. The donor label of this sample is uncertain. This chain connects TRBV27 to TRBJ1-6, with TRBD1 matching 11 bases. The CDR3 spells CASSLGTGGYNSPLHF. DNA for the CDR3: TGTGCCAGCAGTCTAGGGACAGGGGGATACAATTCACCCCTCCACTTT.